This T cell receptor (beta chain) was sequenced during a study of blood T cells in healthy people across ages. Study results and limitations: Measured against age, TCR beta diversity per million T cells decreased in a roughly linear manner. A greater number of naive CD4+ cells and higher diversity distinguished long-lived donors from aged donors.

A sample-barcoded 5' primer and a J-beta primer mix were used in a second PCR of roughly 6 to 11 cycles. Each sample provided no less than 2.5 million CDR3-containing paired-end reads. A single record per CDR3 protein comes from TCRdb applying MiXCR to the 5' RACE reads. The sample records 1.5 million to 2 million distinct CDR3 sequences, 28% being singletons. This CDR3 contains 13 residues. V lost 5 bases and J 3 bases, leaving 12 bases between the germline ends. Germline loops: CDR1 SGHRS, CDR2 YFSETQ. At least ten counts were recorded for this clonotype. Its antigen is still unknown. At least 6 micrograms of total RNA were extracted per sample.

This sequence joins TRBV5-1 and TRBJ2-7; D is ambiguous. The TCR was taken from a woman aged 25 to 39 in good health. Specimen: blood. The DNA for the CDR3 is TGCGCCAGCAGACCCGCGACGGACTACGAGCAGTACTTC. This codes for CASRPATDYEQYF.